A single sample is the source of the 10 T cell receptor beta chains below, sequenced in a study of Ad26.COV2.S vaccination and SARS-CoV-2 variants (dated by TCRdb to the early 2020s). Library creation used the immunoSEQ multiplex PCR assay. This is the immuneACCESS table as TCRdb keeps it, with only in-frame sequences that have V and J called. A part of the clones is gone; compared with another copy, unresolved V genes explain less than half, and the rest is unexplained. The sample table contains approximately 460,000 clones; only one count was recorded for 89% of them. The ten most abundant clones make up roughly 1.7% of the sample. This sample's treatment or condition label indicates: some 20 received Ad26.COV2.S at low or high dose, single or two shots; about five received placebo; per-sample allocation not given. Repertoires of vaccine and placebo recipients were sequenced from samples collected on day 63 after the first injection.

The sequences come from peripheral blood, collected in a trial of Ad26.COV2.S vaccine versus placebo. These receptors originate from a person aged 18-60 years who received the Ad26.COV2.S COVID-19 vaccine or a placebo.

The CDR3 loop reads CASGKAGNYGYTF. The CDR3 DNA follows: TGTGCCAGCGGTAAGGCAGGAAACTATGGCTACACCTTC. V and J are TRBV6-5 and TRBJ1-2; D uncertain. V lost 8 bases and J 2 bases, leaving 12 bases between the germline ends. The V gene's germline CDR1 is MNHEY and CDR2 SVGAGI. CDR3 length: 13 amino acids.

The genes are TRBV9 and TRBJ2-2, with a possible D match to TRBD1 (6 bases). Per germline, CDR1 SGDLS and CDR2 YYNGEE. The V end was cut by 3 bases, the J end by 2 bases, with 14 bases between. The CDR3 spans 16 residues. The CDR3 sequence is CASSERDTLNTGELFF. As DNA, the CDR3 is TGTGCCAGCAGCGAAAGGGACACTTTAAACACCGGGGAGCTGTTTTTT.

The chain carries TRBV28 and TRBJ2-3; D may match TRBD1 or TRBD2 (5 bases each). V was trimmed by 0 bases and J by 7 bases, leaving 17 bases between them. Germline CDR1 is MDHEN and CDR2 is SYDVKM. The CDR3 extends over 16 amino acids. The CDR3 reads CASSLWPGTSANTQYF. DNA for the CDR3: TGTGCCAGCAGTTTATGGCCCGGGACCTCCGCAAATACGCAGTATTTT.

This chain links TRBV7-9 with TRBJ1-2; D call uncertain. Trimming stripped 1 base from V and 4 bases from J, with 10 bases between. The germline CDR1 and CDR2 sequences are SEHNR and FQNEAQ (reference sequence). This CDR3 spans 14 amino acids. The CDR3 DNA reads TGTGCCAGCAGCTTAGTTCCCCCTGCCTATGGCTACACCTTC. Translation: CASSLVPPAYGYTF.

V and J are TRBV7-2 and TRBJ1-2; D is ambiguous. Trimming took 0 bases from V and 5 from J, leaving 13 bases between them. The CDR3 has 15 residues. Germline lookup yields CDR1 SGHTA and CDR2 FQGNSA. The CDR3 sequence: CASSLAPGSGYGYTF. CDR3 DNA sequence: TGTGCCAGCAGCTTAGCGCCCGGGAGTGGTTATGGCTACACCTTC.

The CDR3, as DNA: TGTGCCAGCAGTATACAGGGGACCTCTGGAAACACCATATATTTT. This translates into CASSIQGTSGNTIYF. The chain is built from TRBV6-1 and TRBJ1-3, with 7 bases lining up with TRBD1. This CDR3 contains 15 residues. Germline CDR1 MNHNS, CDR2 SASEGT. J lost 0 bases, V lost 5 bases, and 4 bases had no gene match.

V and J are TRBV19 and TRBJ1-4; a possible D gene is TRBD1 (6 bases). Germline CDR1 and CDR2: LNHDA and SQIVND (reference sequence). The V and J ends lost 3 bases and 7 bases respectively, with 18 bases between them. The CDR3 spans 16 residues. CDR3 amino acids: CASSIARQVRGEKLFF. In DNA form, the CDR3 reads TGTGCCAGTAGTATCGCCCGACAGGTGCGGGGTGAAAAACTGTTTTTT.

As concerns this clone: The same CDR3 also results from other DNA sequences found in this sample. The chain is built from TRBV30 and TRBJ1-2; unclear D gene. Per the germline V gene, CDR1 is GTSNPN and CDR2 is SVGIG (reference sequence). The CDR3 runs to 12 residues. Deletions cut 0 bases from V and 3 bases from J, with 5 bases between. CDR3 DNA: TGTGCCTGGAGTGTGTCAGACTATGGCTACACCTTC. Translation: CAWSVSDYGYTF.

The chain recombines TRBV19 with TRBJ1-5; the match to TRBD1 covers 11 bases. The CDR3 has 19 residues. The V gene's germline CDR1 is LNHDA and CDR2 SQIVND (reference sequence). V lost 2 bases and J lost 6; bases outside the gene matches: 15. CDR3 loop: CASSIRRTVDRGRGQPQHF. CDR3 nucleotide sequence: TGTGCCAGTAGTATACGAAGAACGGTGGACAGGGGGCGAGGTCAGCCCCAGCATTTT.

This chain connects TRBV7-2 to TRBJ2-1; 8 bases agree with TRBD2. The CDR3 sequence is 19 residues long. Germline trimming cut 5 bases from V and 7 bases from J; bases unmatched to any gene: 22. CDR1 and CDR2 (germline): SGHTA, FQGNSA. CDR3 sequence: CASSPPSLSRGGVRNEQFF. The CDR3 DNA reads TGTGCCAGCAGCCCACCCTCACTTAGCCGGGGGGGGGTCCGGAATGAGCAGTTCTTC.